These 11 T cell receptor beta chains were sequenced from one sample in a study of Ad26.COV2.S vaccination and SARS-CoV-2 variants. Treatment in this sample: about 20 received Ad26.COV2.S at low or high dose, single or two shots; a few received placebo; per-sample allocation not given. Repertoires come from day 63 after the first vaccine or placebo injection. Generated by immunoSEQ multiplex PCR, the TCRdb table keeps only in-frame clones and is missing some. The sample carries approximately 500,000 clones, 87% recorded once. The specimen was peripheral blood, collected in a trial of Ad26.COV2.S vaccine versus placebo. These receptors were taken from a person between 18 and 65 years old who received the Ad26.COV2.S COVID-19 vaccine or a placebo.

The chain joins TRBV6-5 to TRBJ1-6; D is uncertain. The CDR3 length is 13 residues. V shed 8 bases and J shed 8 bases, with 13 bases lying between them. Germline CDR1 is MNHEY and CDR2 is SVGAGI. The CDR3 bases are TGTGCCAGCGTCCTGAGTCCTGATTCACCCCTCCACTTT. Protein sequence: CASVLSPDSPLHF.

The rearrangement joins TRBV2 to TRBJ2-1; 10 bases are a match to TRBD2. V was clipped by 3 bases and J by 8 bases; unmatched bases: 10. CDR1 is SNHLY and CDR2 is FYNNEI in the germline V gene. This CDR3 contains 16 residues. This CDR3 is CASSEGASGSLYEQFF. In DNA, the CDR3 is TGTGCCAGCAGTGAGGGGGCTAGCGGGAGTTTGTATGAGCAGTTCTTC.

This sequence joins TRBV7-9 and TRBJ1-1; D remains ambiguous. The CDR3 covers 13 residues. CDR1 is SEHNR and CDR2 is FQNEAQ in the germline V gene (reference sequence). The germline V and J ends were trimmed by 1 base and 5 bases, with 8 bases remaining between them. Here the CDR3 DNA reads TGTGCCAGCAGCTTAGAGGCCGAAACTGAAGCTTTCTTT. Residues: CASSLEAETEAFF.

This chain connects TRBV28 to TRBJ2-7, with TRBD2 identical over 8 bases. V was pared by 5 bases and J by 3 bases, with 6 bases of the junction left unmatched. Germline V gives CDR1 MDHEN, CDR2 SYDVKM. The CDR3 consists of 14 residues. Here the CDR3 DNA reads TGTGCCAGCAGTCTTTTGGGACTAGACTACGAGCAGTACTTC. Protein sequence: CASSLLGLDYEQYF.

The gene calls are TRBV11-2 and TRBJ1-1, with D maybe TRBD1 (5 bases). The ends were cut back, 5 bases at V and 4 bases at J, with 17 bases in the middle. The CDR3 length is 15 residues. Looked up from germline, CDR1 is SGHAT and CDR2 is FQNNGV. The DNA for the CDR3 is TGTGCCAGCAGCGACTTGGGGGGTTTGACCACTGAAGCTTTCTTT. Its translation is CASSDLGGLTTEAFF. Variable domain in full (rest from reference TRBV11-2 and TRBJ1-1): EAGVAQSPRYKIIEKRQSVAFWCNPISGHATLYWYQQILGQGPKLLIQFQNNGVVDDSQLPKDRFSAERLKGVDSTLKIQPAKLEDSAVYLCASSDLGGLTTEAFFGQGTRLTVV.

The chain couples TRBV11-1 to TRBJ2-1, with D maybe TRBD1 (6 bases). CDR1 and CDR2 from the germline V gene are SGHAT and FQDESV (reference sequence). V was clipped by 6 bases and J by 6 bases, with 21 bases between them. The CDR3 has 16 residues. CDR3 DNA sequence: TGTGCCAGCAGTTCCATCCAGGGGCGGTCGGGCAATGAGCAGTTCTTC. Its protein is CASSSIQGRSGNEQFF. The entire variable domain, with the rest obtained from reference TRBV11-1 and TRBJ2-1, is as follows: EAEVAQSPRYKITEKSQAVAFWCDPISGHATLYWYRQILGQGPELLVQFQDESVVDDSQLPKDRFSAERLKGVDSTLKIQPAELGDSAMYLCASSSIQGRSGNEQFFGPGTRLTVL.

This clone came up once. This chain joins TRBV3-1 (or the pseudogene TRBV3-2) and TRBJ1-1, with D possibly matching TRBD1 (5 bases). Germline CDR1 LGHDT, CDR2 YNNKEL (reference sequence). The CDR3 totals 18 residues. The V gene lost 3 bases and the J gene lost 0 bases, with 20 bases spanning the gap. The CDR3 region has the DNA TGTGCCAGCAGCCAGGGGTCGAGGAGTCTAGGGGTGAACACTGAAGCTTTCTTT. This gives the protein CASSQGSRSLGVNTEAFF.

In this sample, this clone turned up a few times. The chain recombines TRBV30 with TRBJ1-2, with 8 bases identical to TRBD1. From germline, CDR1 is GTSNPN and CDR2 SVGIG (reference sequence). The CDR3 has 12 amino acids. V lost 8 bases, J lost 5 bases, and 7 bases stayed unmatched. DNA of the CDR3: TGTGCCCGGACAGGGCCGGGGTATGGCTACACCTTC. It specifies CARTGPGYGYTF.

The chain has TRBV9 and TRBJ1-5; 9 bases are shared with TRBD1. This CDR3 is built from 14 residues. In germline, CDR1 is SGDLS, CDR2 YYNGEE. After removal of 4 bases from V and 7 bases from J, the junction contained 6 bases not matched to a gene. The CDR3: CASSPGTGRQPQHF. The CDR3 DNA reads TGTGCCAGCAGCCCCGGGACAGGGCGACAGCCCCAGCATTTT.

The genes are TRBV28 and TRBJ2-7, with 8 bases aligning to TRBD2. V was pared by 8 bases and J by 6 bases, with 12 bases of the junction left unmatched. The germline CDR1 and CDR2 sequences are MDHEN and SYDVKM. The CDR3 has 14 residues. The CDR3 nucleotides read TGTGCCAGCGGAATCGGGAGGGCCGCGCTCGAGCAGTACTTC. Protein sequence: CASGIGRAALEQYF.

About this clone itself: The same CDR3 also results from other DNA sequences found in this sample. The chain links TRBV5-1 to TRBJ2-1; 10 nucleotides line up with TRBD2. The CDR3 sequence is 16 residues long. V lost 2 bases and J lost 0; bases outside the gene matches: 2. CDR1 is SGHRS, CDR2 YFSETQ, per germline. The CDR3 region is CASSLASGSSYNEQFF. The CDR3 coding sequence is TGCGCCAGCAGCTTAGCTAGCGGGAGCTCCTACAATGAGCAGTTCTTC.